This T cell receptor beta chain was sequenced in a study of T cell responses to AZD1222 COVID-19 vaccine. This clone was detected a few times. The CDR3 is 15 amino acids. Germline V gives CDR1 SGHDT, CDR2 YYEEEE. V was pared by 0 bases and J by 9 bases, with 16 bases between. Assay: immunoSEQ multiplex PCR; the TCRdb copy retains only in-frame clones and omits some. Found here are roughly 110,000 clones, about 90% of them singletons; the top ten hold over 7%. Sequencing used peripheral blood, obtained 28 days after the second AZD1222 dose. The chain couples TRBV5-6 to TRBJ1-5; D is undetermined. The clonotype was recovered from an adult who received the AZD1222 COVID-19 vaccine. The CDR3 protein is CASSLGTPAAGPQHF. CDR3 sequence (DNA): TGTGCCAGCAGCTTGGGGACCCCGGCCGCAGGGCCCCAGCATTTT.